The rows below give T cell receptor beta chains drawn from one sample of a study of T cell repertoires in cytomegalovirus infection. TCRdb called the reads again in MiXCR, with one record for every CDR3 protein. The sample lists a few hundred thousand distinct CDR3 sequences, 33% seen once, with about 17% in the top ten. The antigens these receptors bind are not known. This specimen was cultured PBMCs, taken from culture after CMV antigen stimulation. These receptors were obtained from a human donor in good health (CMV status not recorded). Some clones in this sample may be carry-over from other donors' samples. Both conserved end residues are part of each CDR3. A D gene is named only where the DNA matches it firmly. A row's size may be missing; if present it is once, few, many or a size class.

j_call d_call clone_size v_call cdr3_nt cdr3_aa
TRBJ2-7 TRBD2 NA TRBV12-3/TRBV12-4 TGTGCCAGCAGGACCCGTGGGACTACTTACGAGCAGTACTTC CASRTRGTTYEQYF
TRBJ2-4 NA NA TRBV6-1 TGTGCCAGCAGTGAGCGACAATTAGCCAAAAACATTCAGTACTTC CASSERQLAKNIQYF
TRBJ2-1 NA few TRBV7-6 TGTGCCAGCAGCTTATTGTCAGGGGTTAGGGACAATGAGCAGTTCTTC CASSLLSGVRDNEQFF
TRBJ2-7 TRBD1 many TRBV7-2 TGTGCCAGCAGCCCGACAGGGGACCCTTACTACGAGCAGTACTTC CASSPTGDPYYEQYF
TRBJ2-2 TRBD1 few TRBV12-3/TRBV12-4 TGTGCCAGCAGTCCCTGGACAGGAGTGGTGAACACCGGGGAGCTGTTTTTT CASSPWTGVVNTGELFF
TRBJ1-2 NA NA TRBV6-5 TGTGCCAGCAGGCCCCCCGGCTGGGGTGGCGGTGGCTACACCTTC CASRPPGWGGGGYTF
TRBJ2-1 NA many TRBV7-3 TGTGCCAGCAGCTTAACCGGTAGCCCATCGCAGTTCTTC CASSLTGSPSQFF
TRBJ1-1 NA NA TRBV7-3 TGTGCCAGCAGCCAGCAGGGATCCAGGAAGAACACTGAAGCTTTCTTT CASSQQGSRKNTEAFF
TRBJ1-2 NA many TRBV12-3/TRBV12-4 TGTGCCAGCAGCCAGAACAGCTATGGCTACACCTTC CASSQNSYGYTF
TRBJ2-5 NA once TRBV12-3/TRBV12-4 TGTGCCAGCAGTTTAGTAGACTATCCAGAGACCCAGTACTTC CASSLVDYPETQYF
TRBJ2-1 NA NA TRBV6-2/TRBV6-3 TGTGCCAGCAGTAAGGAAGGGTACAATGAGCAGTTCTTC CASSKEGYNEQFF
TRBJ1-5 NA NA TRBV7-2 TGTGCCAGCAGCGTTCAGGGAAGCAATCAGCCCCAGCATTTT CASSVQGSNQPQHF
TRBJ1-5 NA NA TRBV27 TGTGCCAGCAAAGGGCGAGGGACCCAGCATTTT CASKGRGTQHF
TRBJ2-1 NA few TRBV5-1 TGCGCCAGCAGCTTGGGACTAGAAGGCAATGAGCAGTTCTTC CASSLGLEGNEQFF
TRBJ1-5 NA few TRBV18 TGTGCCAGCTCACCACCGCTTACGGGGGCGCAGCATCAGCCCCAGCATTTT CASSPPLTGAQHQPQHF
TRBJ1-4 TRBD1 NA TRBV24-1 TGTGCCACCAGCACTCCAGGGGGTGAAAAACTGTTTTTT CATSTPGGEKLFF
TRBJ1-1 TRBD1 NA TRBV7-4 TGTGCCAGCAGCGGGAGGGACAGAACTGAAGCTTTCTTT CASSGRDRTEAFF
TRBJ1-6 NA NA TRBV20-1 TGCAGTGCTAGAACGCCGGAATATAATTCACCCCTCCACTTT CSARTPEYNSPLHF
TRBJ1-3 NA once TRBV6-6 TGTGCCAGCGAGTCCGGGTCTGGAAACACCATATATTTT CASESGSGNTIYF
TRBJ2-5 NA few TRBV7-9 TGTGCCAGCAGCGGGAGTATGGGACAAGAGACCCAGTACTTC CASSGSMGQETQYF
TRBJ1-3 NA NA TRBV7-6 TGTGCCAGCAGCTCTCTGGGGGGCGGTGGAAACACCATATATTTT CASSSLGGGGNTIYF
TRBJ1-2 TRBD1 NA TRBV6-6 TGTGCCAGCAAGACAGGGAGCTATGGCTACACCTTC CASKTGSYGYTF
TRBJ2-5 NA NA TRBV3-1 TGTGCCAGCAGCCAAGATTCGGGAGTCGGGGAGACCCAGTACTTC CASSQDSGVGETQYF
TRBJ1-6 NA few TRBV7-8 TGTGCCAGCAGCTTAGGGCCCGTCGTATGGGATAATTCACCCCTCCACTTT CASSLGPVVWDNSPLHF
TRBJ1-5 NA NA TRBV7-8 TGTGCCAGCAGCTTAGTTTCGAAACTTGGCAATCAGCCCCAGCATTTT CASSLVSKLGNQPQHF
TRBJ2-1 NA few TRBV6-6 TGTGCCAGCAGTGGGGGGGGCATCTTACTAGGAAGTGAGCAGTTCTTC CASSGGGILLGSEQFF
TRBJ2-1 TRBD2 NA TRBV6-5 TGTGCCAGCAGTCCAGAGGGACTAGCGCAAGGTAATGAGCAGTTCTTC CASSPEGLAQGNEQFF
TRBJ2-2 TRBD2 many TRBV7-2 TGTGCCAGCAGCTTAGGGGGTGCGGGAGCCATCGGGGAGCTGTTTTTT CASSLGGAGAIGELFF
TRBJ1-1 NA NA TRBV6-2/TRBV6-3 TGTGCCAGCAGAAAGGGGACGGTAGGGAACACTGAAGCTTTCTTT CASRKGTVGNTEAFF
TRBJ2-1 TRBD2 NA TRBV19 TGTGCCAGTAGTATCCCTTATCTAGCGGGAGAGGGGAATGAGCAGTTCTTC CASSIPYLAGEGNEQFF
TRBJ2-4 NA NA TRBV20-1 TGCAGTGCTACGAGTGGCGGGAACATTCAGTACTTC CSATSGGNIQYF
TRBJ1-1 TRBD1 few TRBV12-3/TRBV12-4 TGTGCCAGCAGTACCGGGACAGGGAACACTGAAGCTTTCTTT CASSTGTGNTEAFF
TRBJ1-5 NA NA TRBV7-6 TGTGCCAGCAGCTTAGACAGGGAACGGGCCCAGCATTTT CASSLDRERAQHF
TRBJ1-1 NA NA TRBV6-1 TGTGCCACCCAGGGCCAACTGAACACTGAAGCTTTCTTT CATQGQLNTEAFF
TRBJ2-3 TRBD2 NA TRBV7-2 TGTGCCAGCAGCTTTCTAGCGGCCCGAATCACAGATACGCAGTATTTT CASSFLAARITDTQYF
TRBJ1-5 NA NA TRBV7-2 TGTGCCAGCAGCTTAACCGGGGAACAGCCCCAGCATTTT CASSLTGEQPQHF
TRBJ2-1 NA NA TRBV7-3 TGTGCCAGCAGCTTCCTCATGGGGCTAACTCCCCAGTTCTTC CASSFLMGLTPQFF
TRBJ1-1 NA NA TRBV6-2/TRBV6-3 TGTGCCAGCTCAAGAAGGGGACCGATTGAAGCTTTCTTT CASSRRGPIEAFF
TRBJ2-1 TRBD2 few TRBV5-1 TGCGCCAGCAGCTTGGCCGGGACTAGCGGGGAAAATGAGCAGTTCTTC CASSLAGTSGENEQFF
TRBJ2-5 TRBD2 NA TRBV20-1 TGCAGTGCAAACCGACTAGCGGAAGAGACCCAGTACTTC CSANRLAEETQYF
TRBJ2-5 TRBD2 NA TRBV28 TGTGCCAGCAGGGGAGCGGGGGCAATGAGAGGGGAGACCCAGTACTTC CASRGAGAMRGETQYF
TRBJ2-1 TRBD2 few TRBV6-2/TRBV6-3 TGTGCCAGCAGTTGGGCGGGAGGGCGACGGGGTGAGCAGTTCTTC CASSWAGGRRGEQFF
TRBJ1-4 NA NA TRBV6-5 TGTGCCAGCAGTTACGGGGTTGCAACTAATGAAAAACTGTTTTTT CASSYGVATNEKLFF
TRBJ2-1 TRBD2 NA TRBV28 TGTGCCAGCAGTTTGGTCACTAGCGGATTATACAATGAGCAGTTCTTC CASSLVTSGLYNEQFF
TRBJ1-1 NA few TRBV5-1 TGCGCCAGCAGCTCCCGGGAGGCGACAGGATCTGAAGCTTTCTTT CASSSREATGSEAFF
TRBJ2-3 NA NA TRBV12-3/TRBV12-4 TGTGCCAGCAGGGCCGGGGCCCAAAGGGATACGCAGTATTTT CASRAGAQRDTQYF
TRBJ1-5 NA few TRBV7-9 TGTGCCAGCAGCTTATACCCCCCCGGGGGTTTGCGTCAGCCCCAGCATTTT CASSLYPPGGLRQPQHF
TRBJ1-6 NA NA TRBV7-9 TGTGCCAGCAGCTTTTGGGGGGCTAATTCACCCCTCCACTTT CASSFWGANSPLHF